This TCR beta chain is drawn from a study of cytomegalovirus exposure and HLA in healthy donors. Study at large: An early release of data contained some 80 million unique TCRs, which came from HLA-typed donors.

PCR was performed using 60 Vbeta and 13 Jbeta primers. Libraries were prepared by immunoSEQ multiplex PCR; TCRdb keeps only in-frame clonotypes and omits some of them. Of roughly 71,000 clones listed, around four fifths were seen once; the top ten hold under 3%. This CDR3 is 14 amino acids long. V shed 6 bases, J shed 3 bases, and the junction held 5 bases outside the gene matches. CDR1 is SSHAT, CDR2 FNYEAQ, per germline (reference sequence). This clone was observed once. Its antigen is not known. General observations from the study: Through in vitro validation, a few CMV-associated chains were shown to be specific for CMV antigens. TCR beta chain V- and J-gene trimming was linked, in a later analysis, to a missense variant in DCLRE1C. Cytomegalovirus status was reportedly diagnosed by the classifier with high specificity and sensitivity.

The specimen was PBMCs. This chain uses TRBV7-7 with TRBJ1-2; 9 nucleotides line up with TRBD1. This TCR was sampled from a girl aged 5 to 17 in good health and CMV-seropositive. CDR3 sequence (DNA): TGTGCCAGCAGACAAAGACAGGGGGACTATGGCTACACCTTC. This codes for CASRQRQGDYGYTF. The full variable domain, rest sourced from reference TRBV7-7 and TRBJ1-2, is GAGVSQSPRYKVTKRGQDVTLRCDPISSHATLYWYQQALGQGPEFLTYFNYEAQPDKSGLPSDRFSAERPEGSISTLTIQRTEQRDSAMYRCASRQRQGDYGYTFGSGTRLTVV.